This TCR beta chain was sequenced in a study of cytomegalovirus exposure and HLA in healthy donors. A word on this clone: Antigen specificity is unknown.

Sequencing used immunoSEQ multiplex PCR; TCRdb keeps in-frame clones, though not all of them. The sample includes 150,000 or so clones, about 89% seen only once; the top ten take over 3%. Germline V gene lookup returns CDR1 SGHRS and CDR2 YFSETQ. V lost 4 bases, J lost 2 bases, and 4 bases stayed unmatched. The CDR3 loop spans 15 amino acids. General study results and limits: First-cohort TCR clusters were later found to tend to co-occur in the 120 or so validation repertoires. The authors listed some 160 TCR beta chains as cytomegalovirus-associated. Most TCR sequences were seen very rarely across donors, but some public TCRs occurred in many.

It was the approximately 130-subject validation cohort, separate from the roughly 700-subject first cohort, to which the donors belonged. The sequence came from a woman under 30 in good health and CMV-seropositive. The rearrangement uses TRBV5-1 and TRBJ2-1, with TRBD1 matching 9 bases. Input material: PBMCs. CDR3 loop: CASSGGQGPYNEQFF. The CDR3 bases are TGCGCCAGCAGCGGAGGACAGGGGCCCTACAATGAGCAGTTCTTC.